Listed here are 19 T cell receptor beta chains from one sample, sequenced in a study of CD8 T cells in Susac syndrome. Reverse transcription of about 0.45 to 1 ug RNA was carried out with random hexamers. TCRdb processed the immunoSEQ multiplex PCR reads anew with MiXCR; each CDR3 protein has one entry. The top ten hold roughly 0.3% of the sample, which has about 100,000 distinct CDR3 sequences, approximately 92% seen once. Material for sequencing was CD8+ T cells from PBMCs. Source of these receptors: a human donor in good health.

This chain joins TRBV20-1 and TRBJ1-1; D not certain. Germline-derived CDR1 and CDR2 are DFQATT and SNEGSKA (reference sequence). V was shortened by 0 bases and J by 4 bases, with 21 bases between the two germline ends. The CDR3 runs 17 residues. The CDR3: CSARDPEIATLGTEAFF. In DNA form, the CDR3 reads TGCAGTGCTAGAGATCCTGAAATTGCGACTTTGGGCACTGAAGCTTTCTTT.

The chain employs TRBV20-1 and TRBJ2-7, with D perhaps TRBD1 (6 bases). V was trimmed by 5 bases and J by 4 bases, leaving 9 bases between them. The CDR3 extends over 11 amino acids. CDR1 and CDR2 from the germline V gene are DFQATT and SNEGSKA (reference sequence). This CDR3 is CSAVQGYEQYF. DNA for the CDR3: TGCAGTGCTGTACAGGGTTACGAGCAGTACTTC.

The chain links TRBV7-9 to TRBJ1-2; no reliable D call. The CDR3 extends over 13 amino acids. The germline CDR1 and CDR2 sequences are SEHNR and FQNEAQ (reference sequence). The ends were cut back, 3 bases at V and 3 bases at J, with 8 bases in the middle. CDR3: CASSFEGYYGYTF. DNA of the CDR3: TGTGCCAGCAGCTTCGAAGGGTACTATGGCTACACCTTC.

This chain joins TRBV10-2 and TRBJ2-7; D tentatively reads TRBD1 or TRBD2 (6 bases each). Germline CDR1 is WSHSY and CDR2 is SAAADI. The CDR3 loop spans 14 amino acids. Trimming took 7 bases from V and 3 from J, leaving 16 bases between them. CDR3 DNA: TGCGCCAGCACCGGTTCGGGGGCTCTCTACGAGCAGTACTTC. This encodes CASTGSGALYEQYF.

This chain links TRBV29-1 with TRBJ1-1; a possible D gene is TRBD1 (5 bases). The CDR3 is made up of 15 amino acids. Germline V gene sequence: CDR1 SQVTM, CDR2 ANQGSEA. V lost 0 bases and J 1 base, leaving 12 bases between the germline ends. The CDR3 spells CSVEDGGGGNTEAFF. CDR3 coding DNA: TGCAGCGTTGAAGATGGCGGGGGAGGGAACACTGAAGCTTTCTTT.

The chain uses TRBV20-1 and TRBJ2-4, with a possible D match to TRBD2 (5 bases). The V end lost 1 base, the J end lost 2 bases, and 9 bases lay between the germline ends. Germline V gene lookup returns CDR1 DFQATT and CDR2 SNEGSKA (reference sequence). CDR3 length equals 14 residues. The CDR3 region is CSARGTVTKNIQYF. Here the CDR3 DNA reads TGCAGTGCTAGAGGGACTGTAACCAAAAACATTCAGTACTTC.

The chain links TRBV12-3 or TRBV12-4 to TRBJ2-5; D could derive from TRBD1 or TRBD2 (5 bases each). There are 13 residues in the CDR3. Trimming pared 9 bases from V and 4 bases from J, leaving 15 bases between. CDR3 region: CASSGARGETQYF. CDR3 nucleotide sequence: TGTGCCAGTAGTGGGGCCCGGGGAGAGACCCAGTACTTC.

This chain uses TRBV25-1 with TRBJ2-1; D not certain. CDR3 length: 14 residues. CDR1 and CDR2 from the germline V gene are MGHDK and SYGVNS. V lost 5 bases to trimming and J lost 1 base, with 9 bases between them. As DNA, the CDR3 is TGTGCCAGCAGTTCAGGAAGTTCCTACAATGAGCAGTTCTTC. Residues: CASSSGSSYNEQFF. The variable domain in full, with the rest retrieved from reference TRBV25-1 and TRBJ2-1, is EADIYQTPRYLVIGTGKKITLECSQTMGHDKMYWYQQDPGMELHLIHYSYGVNSTEKGDLSSESTVSRIRTEHFPLTLESARPSHTSQYLCASSSGSSYNEQFFGPGTRLTVL.

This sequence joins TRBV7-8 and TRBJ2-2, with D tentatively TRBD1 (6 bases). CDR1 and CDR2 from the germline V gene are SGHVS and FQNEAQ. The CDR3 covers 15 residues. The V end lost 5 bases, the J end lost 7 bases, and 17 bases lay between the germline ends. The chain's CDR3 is CASSIRDIWGGELFF. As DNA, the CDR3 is TGTGCCAGCAGCATCCGGGACATCTGGGGCGGGGAGCTGTTTTTT.

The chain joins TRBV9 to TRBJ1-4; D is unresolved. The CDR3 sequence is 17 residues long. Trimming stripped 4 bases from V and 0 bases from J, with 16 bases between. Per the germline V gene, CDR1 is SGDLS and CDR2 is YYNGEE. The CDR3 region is CASSQHGGPPTNEKLFF. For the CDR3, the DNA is TGTGCCAGCAGCCAACACGGCGGGCCCCCAACTAATGAAAAACTGTTTTTT.

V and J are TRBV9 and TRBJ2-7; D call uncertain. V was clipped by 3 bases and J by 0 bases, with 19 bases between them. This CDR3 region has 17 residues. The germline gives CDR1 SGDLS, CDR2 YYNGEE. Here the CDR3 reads CASSARAELRSSYEQYF. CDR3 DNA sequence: TGTGCCAGCAGCGCCAGAGCCGAGCTGAGGAGCTCCTACGAGCAGTACTTC.

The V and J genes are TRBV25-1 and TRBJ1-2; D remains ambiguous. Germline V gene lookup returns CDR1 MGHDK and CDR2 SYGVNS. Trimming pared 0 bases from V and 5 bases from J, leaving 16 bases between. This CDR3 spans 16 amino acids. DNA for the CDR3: TGTGCCAGCAGTGAATACTCTCCAGCCCCGGGGTATGGCTACACCTTC. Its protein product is CASSEYSPAPGYGYTF.

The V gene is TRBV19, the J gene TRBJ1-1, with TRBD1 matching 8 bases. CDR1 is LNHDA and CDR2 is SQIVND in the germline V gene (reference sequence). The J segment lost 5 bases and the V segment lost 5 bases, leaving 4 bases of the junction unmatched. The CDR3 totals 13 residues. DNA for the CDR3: TGTGCCAGTAGTTCGACAGGGGAGACTGAAGCTTTCTTT. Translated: CASSSTGETEAFF.

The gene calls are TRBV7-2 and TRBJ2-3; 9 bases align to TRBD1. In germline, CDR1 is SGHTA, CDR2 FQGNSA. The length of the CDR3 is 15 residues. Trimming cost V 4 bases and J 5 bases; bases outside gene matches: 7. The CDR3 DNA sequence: TGTGCCAGCAGCTCCCCACAGGGGGCTGAAGATACGCAGTATTTT. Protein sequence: CASSSPQGAEDTQYF.

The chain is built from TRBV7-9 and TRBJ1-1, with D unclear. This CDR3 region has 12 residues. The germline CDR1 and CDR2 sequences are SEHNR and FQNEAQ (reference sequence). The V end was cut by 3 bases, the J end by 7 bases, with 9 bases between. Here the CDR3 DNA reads TGTGCCAGCAGCTTGAGCGCTCATGAAGCTTTCTTT. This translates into CASSLSAHEAFF. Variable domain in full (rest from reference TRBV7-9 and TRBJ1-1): DTGVSQNPRHKITKRGQNVTFRCDPISEHNRLYWYRQTLGQGPEFLTYFQNEAQLEKSRLLSDRFSAERPKGSFSTLEIQRTEQGDSAMYLCASSLSAHEAFFGQGTRLTVV.

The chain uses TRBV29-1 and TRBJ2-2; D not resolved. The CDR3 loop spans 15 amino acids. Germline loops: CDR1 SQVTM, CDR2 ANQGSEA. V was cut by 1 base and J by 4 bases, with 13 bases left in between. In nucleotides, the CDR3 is TGCAGCGTTGAAGTTCTAGGGCCCCGCACCGGGGAGCTGTTTTTT. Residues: CSVEVLGPRTGELFF.

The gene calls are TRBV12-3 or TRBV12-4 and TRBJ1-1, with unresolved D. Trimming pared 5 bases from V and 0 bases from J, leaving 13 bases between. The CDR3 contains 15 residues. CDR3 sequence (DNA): TGTGCCAGCAGTGGCCGGGAACCCATGAACACTGAAGCTTTCTTT. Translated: CASSGREPMNTEAFF.

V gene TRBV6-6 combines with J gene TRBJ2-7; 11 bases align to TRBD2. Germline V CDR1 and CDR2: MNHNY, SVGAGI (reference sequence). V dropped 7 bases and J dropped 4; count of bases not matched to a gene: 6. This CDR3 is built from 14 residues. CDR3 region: CASKTTSGAYEQYF. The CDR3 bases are TGTGCCAGCAAAACGACTAGCGGGGCATACGAGCAGTACTTC.

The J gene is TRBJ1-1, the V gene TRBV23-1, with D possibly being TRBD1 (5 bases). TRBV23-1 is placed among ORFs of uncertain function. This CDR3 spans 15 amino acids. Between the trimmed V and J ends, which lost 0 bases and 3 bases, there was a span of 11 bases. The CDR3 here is CASSQSEPGDTEAFF. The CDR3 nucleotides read TGCGCCAGCAGTCAATCGGAACCGGGGGACACTGAAGCTTTCTTT.